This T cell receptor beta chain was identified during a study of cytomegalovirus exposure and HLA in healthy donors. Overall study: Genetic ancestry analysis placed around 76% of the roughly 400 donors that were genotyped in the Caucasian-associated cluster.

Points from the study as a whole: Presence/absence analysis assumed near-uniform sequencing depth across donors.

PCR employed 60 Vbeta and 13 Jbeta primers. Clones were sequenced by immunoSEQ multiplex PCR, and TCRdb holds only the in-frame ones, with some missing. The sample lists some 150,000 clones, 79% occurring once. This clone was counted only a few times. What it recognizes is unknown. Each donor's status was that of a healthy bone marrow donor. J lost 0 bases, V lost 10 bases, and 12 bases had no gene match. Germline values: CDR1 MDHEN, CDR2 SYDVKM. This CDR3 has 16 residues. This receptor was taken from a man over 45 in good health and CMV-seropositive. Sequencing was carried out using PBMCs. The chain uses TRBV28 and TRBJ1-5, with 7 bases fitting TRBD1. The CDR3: CATLQTQGVSNQPQHF. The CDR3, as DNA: TGTGCCACACTACAAACTCAGGGGGTTAGCAATCAGCCCCAGCATTTT.